This passage covers 15 T cell receptor beta chains from one sample sequenced in a study of OX40 agonist ivuxolimab in advanced cancers. The assay was immunoSEQ multiplex PCR, and TCRdb's table has in-frame clones only and misses some. The table includes about 76,000 clones, approximately 85% detected once. Sequenced material: CD4+ or CD8+ T cells sorted from blood, taken in a trial of the OX40 agonist ivuxolimab. These receptor sequences come from an adult with an advanced solid tumor such as melanoma, head and neck, liver or kidney cancer.

The genes are TRBV11-2 and TRBJ2-7; 7 positions match TRBD2. Germline values: CDR1 SGHAT, CDR2 FQNNGV. This CDR3 is 16 amino acids long. V shed 5 bases, J shed 0 bases, and the junction held 10 bases outside the gene matches. The CDR3 loop is CASSRAPGTTSYEQYF. The CDR3 DNA is TGTGCCAGCAGCCGAGCGCCCGGGACTACCTCCTACGAGCAGTACTTC.

This clone was seen only once. J is TRBJ1-6 and V is TRBV30; 8 nucleotides match TRBD1. Germline CDR1 is GTSNPN and CDR2 is SVGIG (reference sequence). The length of the CDR3 is 15 residues. The V segment lost 2 bases and the J segment 4 bases; nucleotides outside the gene matches: 4. The CDR3 DNA reads TGTGCCTGGAGTACACAGGGGGGTTATAATTCACCCCTCCACTTT. It yields the protein CAWSTQGGYNSPLHF.

The chain recombines TRBV5-4 with TRBJ2-3; tentative D call: TRBD1 (6 bases). Germline-derived CDR1 and CDR2 are SGHNT and YYREEE (reference sequence). The ends were cut back, 1 base at V and 0 bases at J, with 6 bases in the middle. The CDR3 runs 14 residues. Here the CDR3 reads CASSLTGSTDTQYF. For the CDR3, the DNA is TGTGCCAGCAGCTTGACAGGGAGCACAGATACGCAGTATTTT.

The chain employs TRBV4-1 and TRBJ2-5; D might be TRBD2 (5 bases). Germline CDR1 MGHRA, CDR2 YSYEKL. Trimming left V 4 bases short and J 2 bases short, with 14 bases between. This CDR3 has 15 residues. For the CDR3, the DNA is TGCGCCAGCAGCCTAGAGGGCGGTGGGCAAGAGACCCAGTACTTC. Translated: CASSLEGGGQETQYF.

The chain recombines TRBV19 with TRBJ2-1; maybe TRBD1 (7 bases). Looked up from germline, CDR1 is LNHDA and CDR2 is SQIVND (reference sequence). Trimming left V 4 bases short and J 7 bases short, with 8 bases between. This CDR3 has 12 amino acids. CDR3 DNA sequence: TGTGCCAGTAGTACAGGGGGGAATGAGCAGTTCTTC. Protein sequence: CASSTGGNEQFF. The variable domain in full, with the rest retrieved from reference TRBV19 and TRBJ2-1, is DGGITQSPKYLFRKEGQNVTLSCEQNLNHDAMYWYRQDPGQGLRLIYYSQIVNDFQKGDIAEGYSVSREKKESFPLTVTSAQKNPTAFYLCASSTGGNEQFFGPGTRLTVL.

CDR3 region: CASSQAQGQGNTEAFF. The CDR3 DNA is TGCGCCAGCAGCCAAGCTCAGGGTCAGGGGAACACTGAAGCTTTCTTT. V gene TRBV4-3 combines with J gene TRBJ1-1, with D possibly being TRBD1 (5 bases). Germline assignment: CDR1 LGHNA and CDR2 YSLEER. V lost 1 base and J 1 base, leaving 13 bases between the germline ends. The CDR3 is made up of 16 amino acids.

This clone was recorded a few times. The V and J genes are TRBV15 and TRBJ1-1; D remains ambiguous. Trimming pared 1 base from V and 10 bases from J, leaving 10 bases between. CDR1 and CDR2 from the germline V gene are LNHNV and YYDKDF (reference sequence). CDR3 length equals 12 residues. The CDR3 DNA reads TGTGCCACCAGCAGAGCACGGGAAGGAGCTTTCTTT. Translation gives CATSRAREGAFF.

This clone was seen a single time. The chain combines TRBV6-5 with TRBJ2-2; D perhaps matches TRBD1 (5 bases). Germline V lookup: CDR1 MNHEY, CDR2 SVGAGI. The CDR3 length is 14 residues. Between the trimmed V and J ends, which lost 2 bases and 7 bases, there was a span of 11 bases. In nucleotides, the CDR3 is TGTGCCAGCAGTTACAGCAGGGATCACGGGGAGCTGTTTTTT. This encodes CASSYSRDHGELFF.

V usage is TRBV6-1 and J usage is TRBJ2-7, with TRBD1 identical over 7 bases. V lost 6 bases and J lost 3; bases outside the gene matches: 11. Germline CDR1 and CDR2: MNHNS and SASEGT. This CDR3 region has 15 residues. The CDR3 is CASRDYGTVVYEQYF. CDR3 sequence (DNA): TGTGCCAGCAGAGATTACGGGACAGTAGTCTACGAGCAGTACTTC.

This chain links TRBV19 with TRBJ2-4, with D possibly being TRBD2 (6 bases). With 7 bases removed from V and 7 bases from J, the gap between germline ends came to 14 bases. CDR1 is LNHDA and CDR2 is SQIVND in the germline V gene (reference sequence). This CDR3 spans 13 amino acids. CDR3: CASTEPGVNIQYF. The DNA of the CDR3 is TGTGCCAGTACCGAGCCGGGGGTCAACATTCAGTACTTC. The full variable domain, in which reference TRBV19 and TRBJ2-4 provide the parts outside the CDR3, is DGGITQSPKYLFRKEGQNVTLSCEQNLNHDAMYWYRQDPGQGLRLIYYSQIVNDFQKGDIAEGYSVSREKKESFPLTVTSAQKNPTAFYLCASTEPGVNIQYFGAGTRLSVL.

The chain links TRBV27 to TRBJ2-1; D is possibly TRBD1 (5 bases). The CDR3 is 12 amino acids. V was trimmed by 2 bases and J by 12 bases, leaving 11 bases between them. Germline CDR1 and CDR2: MNHEY and SMNVEV (reference sequence). In DNA form, the CDR3 reads TGTGCCAGCAGTTTAGCTGTAGGGGCGCAGTTCTTC. Residues: CASSLAVGAQFF.

This sequence joins TRBV5-1 and TRBJ1-1; 9 positions match TRBD1. The germline V gene encodes CDR1 SGHRS and CDR2 YFSETQ. The length of the CDR3 is 16 residues. With V trimmed by 4 bases and J by 7 bases, 14 bases remained unmatched. The CDR3 nucleotides read TGCGCCAGCAGCCCGTCCCGGGACAGGGTTATCGGTGAAGCTTTCTTT. Its translation: CASSPSRDRVIGEAFF.

This clone appeared a single time. The chain combines TRBV2 with TRBJ1-2; D is uncertain. CDR1 is SNHLY, CDR2 FYNNEI, per germline. The V and J ends lost 4 bases and 7 bases respectively, with 10 bases between them. The CDR3 runs 12 residues. The CDR3 sequence: CASSGDTGGYTF. CDR3 sequence (DNA): TGTGCCAGCAGTGGGGATACGGGTGGCTACACCTTC.

The chain links TRBV5-4 to TRBJ2-3, with D hard to call. CDR1 is SGHNT, CDR2 YYREEE, per germline (reference sequence). Trimming cost V 3 bases and J 8 bases, with 16 bases left between them. The CDR3 consists of 14 residues. This CDR3 is CASSSRQGWGTQYF. For the CDR3, the DNA is TGTGCCAGCAGCTCAAGACAAGGGTGGGGTACGCAGTATTTT. The full variable domain, its missing parts supplied by reference TRBV5-4 and TRBJ2-3, is ETGVTQSPTHLIKTRGQQVTLRCSSQSGHNTVSWYQQALGQGPQFIFQYYREEENGRGNFPPRFSGLQFPNYSSELNVNALELDDSALYLCASSSRQGWGTQYFGPGTRLTVL.

This rearrangement joins TRBV7-2 to TRBJ2-1, with D perhaps TRBD2 (6 bases). V dropped 3 bases and J dropped 10 bases, with 10 bases sitting between them. CDR1 is SGHTA, CDR2 FQGNSA, per germline. CDR3 length: 12 residues. The CDR3 loop reads CASSLAGREQFF. CDR3 in DNA: TGTGCCAGCAGCTTGGCGGGGAGGGAGCAGTTCTTC.